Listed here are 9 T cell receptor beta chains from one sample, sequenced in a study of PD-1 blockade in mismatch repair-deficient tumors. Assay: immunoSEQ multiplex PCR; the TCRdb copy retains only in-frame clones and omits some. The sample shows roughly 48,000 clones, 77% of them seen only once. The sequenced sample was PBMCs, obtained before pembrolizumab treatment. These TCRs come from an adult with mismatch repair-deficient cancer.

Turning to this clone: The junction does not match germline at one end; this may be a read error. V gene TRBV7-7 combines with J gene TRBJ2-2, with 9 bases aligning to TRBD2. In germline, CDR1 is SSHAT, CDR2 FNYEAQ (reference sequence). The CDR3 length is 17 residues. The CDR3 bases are TGTGCTAGCAGCTTAGCTCTAGCGGGAACGAACACCGGGGAGCTGTTTTTT. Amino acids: CASSLALAGTNTGELFF.

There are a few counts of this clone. The DNA for the CDR3 is TGTGCCAGCAGTACCATGTTTGGCCGCCACGAGCAGTACTTC. Residues: CASSTMFGRHEQYF. V is TRBV2 and J is TRBJ2-7; D is uncertain. The germline CDR1 and CDR2 sequences are SNHLY and FYNNEI. The length of the CDR3 is 14 residues. With 5 bases removed from V and 5 bases from J, the gap between germline ends came to 16 bases.

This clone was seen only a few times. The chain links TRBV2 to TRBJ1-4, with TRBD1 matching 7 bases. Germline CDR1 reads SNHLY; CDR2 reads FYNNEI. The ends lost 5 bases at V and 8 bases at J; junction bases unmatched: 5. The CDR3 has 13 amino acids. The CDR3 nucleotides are TGTGCCAGCAGTCAGGGGGAGGGGGAAAAACTGTTTTTT. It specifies CASSQGEGEKLFF.

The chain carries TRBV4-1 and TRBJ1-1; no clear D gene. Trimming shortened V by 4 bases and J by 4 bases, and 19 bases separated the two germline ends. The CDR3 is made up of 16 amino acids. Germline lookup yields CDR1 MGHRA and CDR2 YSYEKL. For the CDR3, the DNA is TGCGCCAGCAGCCCTATCGCTGGCTCTGCAGGCACTGAAGCTTTCTTT. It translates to CASSPIAGSAGTEAFF.

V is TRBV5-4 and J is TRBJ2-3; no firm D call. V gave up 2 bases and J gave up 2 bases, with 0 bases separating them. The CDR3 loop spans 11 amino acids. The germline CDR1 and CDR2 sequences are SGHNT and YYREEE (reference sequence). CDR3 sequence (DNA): TGTGCCAGCAGCTTCACAGATACGCAGTATTTT. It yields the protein CASSFTDTQYF.

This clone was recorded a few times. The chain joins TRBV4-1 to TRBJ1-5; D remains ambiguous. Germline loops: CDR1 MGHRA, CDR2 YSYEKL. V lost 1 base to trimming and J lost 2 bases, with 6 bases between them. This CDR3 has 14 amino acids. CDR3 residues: CASSQGIGNQPQHF. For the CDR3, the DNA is TGCGCCAGCAGCCAAGGGATAGGCAATCAGCCCCAGCATTTT.

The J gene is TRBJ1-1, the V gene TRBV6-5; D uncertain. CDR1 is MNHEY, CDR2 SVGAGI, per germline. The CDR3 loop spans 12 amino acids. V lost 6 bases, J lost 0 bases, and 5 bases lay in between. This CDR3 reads CASRTLNTEAFF. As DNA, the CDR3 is TGTGCCAGCAGGACCTTGAACACTGAAGCTTTCTTT.

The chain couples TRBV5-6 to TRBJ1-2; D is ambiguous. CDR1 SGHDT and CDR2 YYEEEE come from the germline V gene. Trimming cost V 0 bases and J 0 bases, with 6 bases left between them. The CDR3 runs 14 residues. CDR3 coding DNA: TGTGCCAGCAGCTTGGCTGCATCTAACTATGGCTACACCTTC. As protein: CASSLAASNYGYTF.

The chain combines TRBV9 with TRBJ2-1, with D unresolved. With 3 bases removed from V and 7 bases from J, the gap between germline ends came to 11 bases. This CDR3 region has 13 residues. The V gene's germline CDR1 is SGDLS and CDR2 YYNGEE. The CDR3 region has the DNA TGTGCCAGCAGCGGGGGTCATGGGAATGAGCAGTTCTTC. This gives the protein CASSGGHGNEQFF.